This TCR beta chain was sequenced for a study of control samples from healthy donors and cancer patients. Profiled with immunoSEQ multiplex PCR; TCRdb holds only in-frame clones, not every one. This table holds about 120,000 clones, approximately 92% found once. Germline values: CDR1 MNHEY, CDR2 SMNVEV (reference sequence). Trimming cost V 6 bases and J 4 bases, with 12 bases left between them. The CDR3 loop spans 13 amino acids. This sequence originates from a man older than 75 with head and neck cancer. Sequenced material: PBMCs. This chain uses TRBV27 with TRBJ1-2; D is possibly TRBD1 (6 bases). The CDR3 DNA is TGTGCCAGCAGGTCCCAGGGGACCTATGGCTACACCTTC. This gives the protein CASRSQGTYGYTF.